The present T cell receptor (beta chain) was sequenced within a study of T cell repertoires in cytomegalovirus infection (dated by TCRdb to about 2019). For the wider study: The HLA type of each donor mattered for the analysis, because public TCR beta signatures pointed to carriage of CMV infection along with the matching HLA type. Points the paper makes about the study in general: In both this cohort and an independent cohort of several hundred donors, the cumulative frequency of public TCR beta family members distinguished carriers of CMV infection plus the relevant HLA type. The ex vivo response was dominated by HLA-C-restricted CMV-specific TCR beta clonotypes, which also provided the single most frequent clonotype in two of eight donors.

Including cysteine and phenylalanine, the CDR3 has 15 amino acids. CDR3 DNA is the only sequence kept; it has 45 bases, read in frame from the first base. For CDR1 and CDR2, the germline V gene (reference sequence) lists MNHNY and SVGAGI. V gives up 0 bases and J gives up 1 base, and the segment between their germline ends measures 8 bases. The reads were generated on an Illumina HiSeq 1500. The public reads were reanalyzed by TCRdb: fastp trimming at Q25, MiXCR alignment, in-frame beta chains only. Each CDR3 protein appears once, grouped with its most common genes and DNA. Recorded for this sample are roughly 180,000 distinct CDR3 sequences; about 15% of them occurred a single time. The ten largest make up around 27% of the sample. This clonotype was seen only a few times. There is no known antigen for this receptor. No base-level quality is on record; no much larger clone is a single base apart.

Sequenced input: CD8+ T cells from PBMCs. The TCR originated in a human donor in good health (CMV status not recorded). Some clones in this sample may be carry-over from other donors' samples. The rearranged chain carries TRBV6-6 and TRBJ2-3, with an unclear D gene assignment. The DNA sequence reads TGTGCCAGCAGTTACTCGCACGGTGGCACAGATACGCAGTATTTT. This gives the protein CASSYSHGGTDTQYF.